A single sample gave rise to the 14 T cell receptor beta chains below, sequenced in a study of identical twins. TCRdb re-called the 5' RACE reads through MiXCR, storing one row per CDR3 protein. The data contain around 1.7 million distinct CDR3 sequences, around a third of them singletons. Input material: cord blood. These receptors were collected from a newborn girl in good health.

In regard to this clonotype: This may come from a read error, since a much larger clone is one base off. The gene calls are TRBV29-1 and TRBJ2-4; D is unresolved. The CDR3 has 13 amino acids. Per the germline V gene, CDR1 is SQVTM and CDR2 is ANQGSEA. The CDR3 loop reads CSVVPVAENIQYF. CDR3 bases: TGCAGCGTTGTCCCTGTAGCCGAAAACATTCAGTACTTC.

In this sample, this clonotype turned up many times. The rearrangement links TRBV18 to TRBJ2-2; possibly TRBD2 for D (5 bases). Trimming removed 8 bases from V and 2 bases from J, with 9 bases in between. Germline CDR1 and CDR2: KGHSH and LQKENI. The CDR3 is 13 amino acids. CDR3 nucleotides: TGTGCCAGCAGCCCGGGAAACACCGGGGAGCTGTTTTTT. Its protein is CASSPGNTGELFF.

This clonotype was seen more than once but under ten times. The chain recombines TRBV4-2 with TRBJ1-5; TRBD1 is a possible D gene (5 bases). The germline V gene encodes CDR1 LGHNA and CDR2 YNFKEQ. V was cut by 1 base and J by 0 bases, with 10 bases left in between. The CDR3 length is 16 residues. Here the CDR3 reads CASSQAADISNQPQHF. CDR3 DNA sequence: TGTGCCAGCAGCCAAGCGGCGGACATTAGCAATCAGCCCCAGCATTTT.

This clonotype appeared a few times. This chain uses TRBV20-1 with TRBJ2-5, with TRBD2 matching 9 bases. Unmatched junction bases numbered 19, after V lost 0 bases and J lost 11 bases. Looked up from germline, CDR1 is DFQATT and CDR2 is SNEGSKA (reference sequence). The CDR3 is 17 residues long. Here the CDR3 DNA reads TGCAGTGCTAGAGACGCGAGAGTAGCGGGAGAAATGAGTGAGCAGTACTTC. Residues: CSARDARVAGEMSEQYF.

The CDR3 loop reads CATSRDSTSYEQYF. The CDR3 DNA is TGTGCCACCAGCAGAGACTCTACCTCCTACGAGCAGTACTTC. The chain employs TRBV15 and TRBJ2-7, with D unclear. This CDR3 region has 14 residues. The germline V gene has CDR1 LNHNV and CDR2 YYDKDF (reference sequence). Trimming shortened V by 0 bases and J by 0 bases, and 6 bases separated the two germline ends.

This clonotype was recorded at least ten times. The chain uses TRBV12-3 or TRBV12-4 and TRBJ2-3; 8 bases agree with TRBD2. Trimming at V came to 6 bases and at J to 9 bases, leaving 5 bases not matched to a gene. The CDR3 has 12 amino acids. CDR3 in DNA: TGTGCCAGCAGGCGAGCGGGAGTAACGCAGTATTTT. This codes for CASRRAGVTQYF.

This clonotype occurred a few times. Written as DNA, the CDR3 is TGTGCCAGCAGTCCGCGGACTAGCGGGCCCCCTACGGATACGCAGTATTTT. This translates into CASSPRTSGPPTDTQYF. J is TRBJ2-3 and V is TRBV12-3 or TRBV12-4; 11 positions match TRBD2. The CDR3 contains 17 residues. V lost 5 bases and J lost 6; bases outside the gene matches: 13.

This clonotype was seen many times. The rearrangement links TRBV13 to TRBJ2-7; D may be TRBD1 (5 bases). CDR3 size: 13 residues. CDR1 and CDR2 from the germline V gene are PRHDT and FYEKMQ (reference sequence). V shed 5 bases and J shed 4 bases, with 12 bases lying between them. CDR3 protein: CASSADSAYEQYF. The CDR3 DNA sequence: TGTGCCAGCAGCGCAGACAGCGCGTACGAGCAGTACTTC.

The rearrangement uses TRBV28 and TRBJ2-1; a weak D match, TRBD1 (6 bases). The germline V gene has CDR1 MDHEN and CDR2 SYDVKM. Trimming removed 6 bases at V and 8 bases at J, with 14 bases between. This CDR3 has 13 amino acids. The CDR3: CASSLGARDEQFF. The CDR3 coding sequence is TGTGCCAGCAGCCTGGGGGCTCGCGATGAGCAGTTCTTC.

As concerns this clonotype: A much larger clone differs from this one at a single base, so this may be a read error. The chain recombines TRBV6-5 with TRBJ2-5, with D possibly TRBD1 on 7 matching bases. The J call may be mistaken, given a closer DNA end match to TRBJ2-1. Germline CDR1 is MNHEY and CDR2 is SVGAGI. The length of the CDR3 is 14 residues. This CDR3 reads CASSYGGTEETQFF. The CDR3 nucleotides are TGTGCCAGCAGTTACGGCGGGACAGAAGAGACCCAGTTCTTC.

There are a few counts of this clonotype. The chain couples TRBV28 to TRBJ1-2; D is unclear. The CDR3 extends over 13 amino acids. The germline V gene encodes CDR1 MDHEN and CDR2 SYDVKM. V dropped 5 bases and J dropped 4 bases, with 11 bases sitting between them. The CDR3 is CASSTRWTYGYTF. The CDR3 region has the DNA TGTGCCAGCAGTACGCGCTGGACCTATGGCTACACCTTC.

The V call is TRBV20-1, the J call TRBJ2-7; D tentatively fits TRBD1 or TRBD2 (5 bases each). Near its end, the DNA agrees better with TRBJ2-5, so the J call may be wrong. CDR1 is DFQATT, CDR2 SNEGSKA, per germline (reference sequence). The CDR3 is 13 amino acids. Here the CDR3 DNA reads TGCAGTGCTGCCCGGGACGCCCAAGAGACCCAGTACTTC. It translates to CSAARDAQETQYF.

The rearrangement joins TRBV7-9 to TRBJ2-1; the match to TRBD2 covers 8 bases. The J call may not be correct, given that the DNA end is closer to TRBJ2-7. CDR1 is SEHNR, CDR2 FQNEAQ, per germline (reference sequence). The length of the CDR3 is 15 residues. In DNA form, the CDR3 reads TGTGCCAGCAGCTTGGGCGGGAGGTACCTCAATGAGCAGTACTTC. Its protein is CASSLGGRYLNEQYF.

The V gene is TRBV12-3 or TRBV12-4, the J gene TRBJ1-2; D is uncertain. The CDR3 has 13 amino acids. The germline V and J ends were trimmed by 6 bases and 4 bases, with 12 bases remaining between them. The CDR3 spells CASSRSRVYGYTF. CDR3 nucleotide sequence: TGTGCCAGCAGCCGCTCGCGGGTCTATGGCTACACCTTC.